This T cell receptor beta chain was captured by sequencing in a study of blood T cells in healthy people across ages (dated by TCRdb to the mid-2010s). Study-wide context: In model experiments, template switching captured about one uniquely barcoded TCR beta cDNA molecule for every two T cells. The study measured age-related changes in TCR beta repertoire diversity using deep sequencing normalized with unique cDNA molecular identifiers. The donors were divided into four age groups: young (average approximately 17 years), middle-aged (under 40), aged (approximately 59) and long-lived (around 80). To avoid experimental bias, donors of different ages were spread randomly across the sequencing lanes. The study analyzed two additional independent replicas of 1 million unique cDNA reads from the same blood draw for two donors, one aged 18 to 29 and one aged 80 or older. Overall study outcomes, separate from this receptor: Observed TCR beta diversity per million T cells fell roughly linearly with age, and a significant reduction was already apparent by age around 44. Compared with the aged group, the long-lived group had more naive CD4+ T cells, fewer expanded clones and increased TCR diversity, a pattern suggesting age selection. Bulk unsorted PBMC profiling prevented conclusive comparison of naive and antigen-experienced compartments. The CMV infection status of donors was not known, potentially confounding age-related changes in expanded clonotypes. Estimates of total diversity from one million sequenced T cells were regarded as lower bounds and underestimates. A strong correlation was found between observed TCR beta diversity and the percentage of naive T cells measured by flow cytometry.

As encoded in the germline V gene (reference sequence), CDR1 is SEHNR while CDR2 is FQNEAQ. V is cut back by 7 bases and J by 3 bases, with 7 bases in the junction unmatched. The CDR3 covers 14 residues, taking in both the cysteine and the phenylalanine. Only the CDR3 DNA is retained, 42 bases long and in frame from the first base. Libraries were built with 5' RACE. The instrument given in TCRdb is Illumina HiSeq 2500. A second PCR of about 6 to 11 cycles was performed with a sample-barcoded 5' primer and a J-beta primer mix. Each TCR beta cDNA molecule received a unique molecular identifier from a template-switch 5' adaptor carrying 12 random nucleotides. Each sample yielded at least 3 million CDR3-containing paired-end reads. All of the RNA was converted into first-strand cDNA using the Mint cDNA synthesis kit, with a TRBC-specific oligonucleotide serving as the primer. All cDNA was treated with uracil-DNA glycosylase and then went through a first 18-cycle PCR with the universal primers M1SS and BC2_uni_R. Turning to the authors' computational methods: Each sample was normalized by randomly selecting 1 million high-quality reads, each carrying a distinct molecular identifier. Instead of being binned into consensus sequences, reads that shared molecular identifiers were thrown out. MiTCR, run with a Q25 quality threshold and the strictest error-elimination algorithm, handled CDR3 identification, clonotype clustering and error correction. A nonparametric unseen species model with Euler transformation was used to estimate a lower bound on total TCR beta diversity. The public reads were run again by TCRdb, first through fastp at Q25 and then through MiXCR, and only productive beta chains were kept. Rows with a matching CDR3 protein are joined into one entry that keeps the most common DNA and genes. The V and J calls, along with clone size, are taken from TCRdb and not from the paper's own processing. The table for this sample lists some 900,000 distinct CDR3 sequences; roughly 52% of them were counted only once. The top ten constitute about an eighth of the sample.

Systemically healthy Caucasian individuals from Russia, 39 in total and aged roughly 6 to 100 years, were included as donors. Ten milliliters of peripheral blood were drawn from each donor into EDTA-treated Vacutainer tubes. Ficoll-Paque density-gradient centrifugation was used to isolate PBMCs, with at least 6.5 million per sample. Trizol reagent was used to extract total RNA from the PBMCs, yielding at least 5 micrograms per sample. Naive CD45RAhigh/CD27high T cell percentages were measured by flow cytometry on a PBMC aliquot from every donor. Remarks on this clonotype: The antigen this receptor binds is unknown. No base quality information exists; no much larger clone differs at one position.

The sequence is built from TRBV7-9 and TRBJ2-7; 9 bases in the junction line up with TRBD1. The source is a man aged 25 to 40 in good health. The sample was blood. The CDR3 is CASTGPGQGYEQYF. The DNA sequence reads TGTGCCAGCACCGGGCCGGGACAGGGCTACGAGCAGTACTTC.